This T cell receptor (beta chain) was observed in a study of blood T cells in healthy people across ages. As concerns this clonotype: The target antigen is unknown.

Donor samples were obtained from healthy Caucasian individuals from Russia, aged about 6 to 90. This CDR3 has 19 residues. With V trimmed by 1 base and J by 5 bases, 15 bases remained unmatched. The V gene's germline CDR1 is SEHNR and CDR2 FQNEAQ (reference sequence). With a J-beta primer mix and a sample-barcoded 5' primer, a second PCR ran 7 to 11 cycles. TCRdb fed the 5' RACE reads into MiXCR, producing one record per CDR3 protein. The repertoire holds about 830,000 distinct CDR3 sequences, 62% seen once, with 25% to 35% in the top ten. Points from the study as a whole: Greater diversity and more naive CD4+ cells were seen in long-lived donors than in aged donors.

The receptor comes from a man aged 25-45 years in good health. The sequenced material came from blood. The chain couples TRBV7-9 to TRBJ2-5, with 11 bases identical to TRBD2. DNA for the CDR3: TGTGCCAGCAGCTTAGTAGGTGGGACTAGCGGCCAAATGAGGGAGACCCAGTACTTC. It specifies CASSLVGGTSGQMRETQYF.